The 13 T cell receptor beta chains reported below all come from one sample, sequenced in a study of OX40 agonist ivuxolimab in advanced cancers. Generated by immunoSEQ multiplex PCR, the TCRdb table keeps only in-frame clones and is missing some. The sample consists of fewer than 40,000 clones, about 79% of them appearing once. Sequences were derived from CD4+ or CD8+ T cells sorted from blood, sampled in a trial of the OX40 agonist ivuxolimab. The receptors here all came from an adult with an advanced solid tumor such as melanoma, head and neck, liver or kidney cancer.

This chain uses TRBV7-2 with TRBJ1-2; TRBD1 is a possible D gene (6 bases). The CDR3 length is 14 residues. V lost 3 bases to trimming and J lost 6 bases, with 14 bases between them. Germline CDR1 reads SGHTA; CDR2 reads FQGNSA. The CDR3 coding sequence is TGTGCCAGCAGCTTGGTGGGGGGCAAGGATGGCTACACCTTC. This encodes CASSLVGGKDGYTF.

The rearrangement links TRBV10-1 to TRBJ1-1; D gene uncertain. Trimming left V 9 bases short and J 1 base short, with 12 bases between. Germline-derived CDR1 and CDR2 are WNHNN and SYGVQD (reference sequence). The CDR3 sequence is 13 residues long. In DNA, the CDR3 is TGCGCCAGGACCAAGGTCCCGAACACTGAAGCTTTCTTT. Its protein product is CARTKVPNTEAFF.

In this sample, this clone turned up once. V is TRBV5-1 and J is TRBJ1-1, with D unclear. The CDR3 spans 15 residues. The V end lost 0 bases, the J end lost 0 bases, and 9 bases lay between the germline ends. Germline CDR1 reads SGHRS; CDR2 reads YFSETQ. In nucleotides, the CDR3 is TGCGCCAGCAGCTTGGAGGTCAGGCTGAACACTGAAGCTTTCTTT. Translation gives CASSLEVRLNTEAFF.

This chain joins TRBV21-1 and TRBJ1-5; the DNA was not compared with TRBD1, the D call given in the table. TRBV21-1 is a pseudogene locus. The CDR3 runs 14 residues. This CDR3 is CASSKGKGKQPQHF. The CDR3, as DNA: TGTGCCAGCAGCAAAGGTAAGGGGAAACAGCCCCAGCATTTT.

The chain employs TRBV11-3 and TRBJ2-5; no reliable D call. CDR3 length: 14 amino acids. Germline V CDR1 and CDR2: SGHNT, YENEEA. The V and J ends lost 2 bases and 0 bases respectively, with 7 bases between them. The CDR3 spells CASSLNRYQETQYF. The CDR3 region has the DNA TGTGCCAGCAGCTTAAATCGGTACCAAGAGACCCAGTACTTC.

The V gene is TRBV5-1, the J gene TRBJ2-2; D possibly corresponds to TRBD1 (5 bases). The CDR3 has 15 amino acids. Trimming pared 5 bases from V and 0 bases from J, leaving 11 bases between. Germline V gene lookup returns CDR1 SGHRS and CDR2 YFSETQ. The CDR3 nucleotides are TGCGCCAGCAGGCCGAGACAGACGAACACCGGGGAGCTGTTTTTT. This encodes CASRPRQTNTGELFF.

This sequence joins TRBV2 and TRBJ2-7; D is undetermined. The CDR3 has 11 amino acids. V lost 4 bases and J 1 base, leaving 2 bases between the germline ends. Germline CDR1 reads SNHLY; CDR2 reads FYNNEI. CDR3 residues: CASSVSYEQYF. The CDR3 bases are TGTGCCAGCAGTGTGTCCTACGAGCAGTACTTC.

This chain joins TRBV21-1 and TRBJ2-3. TRBV21-1 is a documented pseudogene. There are 15 residues in the CDR3. In DNA, the CDR3 is TGTGCCAGCAGCATCTTCGGACGTGACACAGATACGCAGTATTTT. This gives the protein CASSIFGRDTDTQYF.

The chain employs TRBV19 and TRBJ2-1, with D tentatively TRBD1 or TRBD2 (5 bases each). Germline CDR1 reads LNHDA; CDR2 reads SQIVND (reference sequence). The CDR3 consists of 13 residues. Trimming pared 2 bases from V and 6 bases from J, leaving 8 bases between. CDR3 amino acids: CASSINGANEQFF. CDR3 nucleotide sequence: TGTGCCAGTAGTATAAACGGGGCCAATGAGCAGTTCTTC.

J is TRBJ2-5 and V is TRBV18; 8 positions agree with TRBD1. The last part of the DNA fits TRBJ2-7 better; the J call may be wrong. The germline V gene has CDR1 KGHSH and CDR2 LQKENI. This CDR3 has 13 residues. The DNA for the CDR3 is TGTGCCAGCAGGCGACAGGGGCCCCACGAGCAGTACTTC. This translates into CASRRQGPHEQYF.

CDR3 region: CASSLTTTGAYQPQHF. The CDR3 DNA sequence: TGTGCCAGTAGCCTAACAACGACCGGGGCCTATCAGCCCCAGCATTTT. The chain links TRBV19 to TRBJ1-5; D is perhaps TRBD1 (5 bases). The CDR3 is made up of 16 amino acids. Trimming took 6 bases from V and 5 from J, leaving 20 bases between them. The germline CDR1 and CDR2 sequences are LNHDA and SQIVND (reference sequence).

This clone appeared a few times. The rearrangement uses TRBV7-9 and TRBJ2-2; 10 bases agree with TRBD2. The length of the CDR3 is 14 residues. V lost 5 bases and J lost 11; bases outside the gene matches: 8. Germline assignment: CDR1 SEHNR and CDR2 FQNEAQ (reference sequence). The CDR3 sequence: CASSATSGLGELFF. Here the CDR3 DNA reads TGTGCCAGCAGCGCGACTAGCGGGTTGGGTGAGCTGTTTTTT.

The gene calls are TRBV19 and TRBJ1-2; TRBD1 agrees at 7 bases. Per the germline V gene, CDR1 is LNHDA and CDR2 is SQIVND (reference sequence). J was trimmed by 7 bases and V by 2 bases; bases with no gene match: 4. CDR3 length: 13 amino acids. CDR3 nucleotides: TGTGCCAGTAGTATACGACAGGGAAGTGGCTACACCTTC. It translates to CASSIRQGSGYTF.